The 20 T cell receptor beta chains given below trace back to one sample, sequenced in a study of blood T cell repertoires in COVID-19. The assay was immunoSEQ multiplex PCR, and TCRdb's table has in-frame clones only and misses some. There are under 250,000 clones in the sample; about 90% occur only once, and more than 0.7% lies in the top ten. The sequencing sample was made of peripheral blood. The receptors stem from a man in his fifties or sixties with COVID-19, enrolled during active disease.

The chain couples TRBV30 to TRBJ2-1; 8 nucleotides align to TRBD2. The V and J ends lost 0 bases and 3 bases, in that order; junction bases with no gene match: 13. Germline V CDR1 and CDR2: GTSNPN, SVGIG (reference sequence). The CDR3 runs to 18 residues. The CDR3 loop is CAWSVSLGLALNYNEQFF. Written as DNA, the CDR3 is TGTGCCTGGAGTGTATCCTTAGGACTAGCCCTCAACTACAATGAGCAGTTCTTC.

The CDR3 DNA reads as TGTGCCAGCAGACCTACTAGCGTATCCGAGCAGTACTTC. It codes for CASRPTSVSEQYF. This chain connects TRBV12-3 or TRBV12-4 to TRBJ2-7; 7 nucleotides agree with TRBD2. V was clipped by 6 bases and J by 6 bases; unmatched bases: 8. The CDR3 length is 13 residues.

V is TRBV25-1 and J is TRBJ2-7; maybe TRBD2 (7 bases). CDR3 size: 14 residues. Germline CDR1 MGHDK, CDR2 SYGVNS. Trimming pared 6 bases from V and 2 bases from J, leaving 14 bases between. This CDR3 reads CASRRVGGPYEQYF. CDR3 sequence (DNA): TGTGCCAGCAGGAGGGTCGGGGGGCCCTACGAGCAGTACTTC.

J is TRBJ1-2 and V is TRBV5-4; no clear D. Trimming removed 0 bases at V and 2 bases at J, with 14 bases between. Germline values: CDR1 SGHNT, CDR2 YYREEE (reference sequence). This CDR3 contains 16 residues. CDR3 in amino acids: CASSLGGGGGNYGYTF. The CDR3 DNA reads as TGTGCCAGCAGCTTGGGCGGTGGCGGAGGGAACTATGGCTACACCTTC.

V and J are TRBV28 and TRBJ1-1, with a tentative D call TRBD1 (5 bases). The CDR3 consists of 15 residues. V was shortened by 7 bases and J by 0 bases, with 15 bases between the two germline ends. Germline loops: CDR1 MDHEN, CDR2 SYDVKM. CDR3 loop: CASNPPGGLNTEAFF. CDR3 nucleotides: TGTGCCAGCAACCCACCCGGGGGGTTGAACACTGAAGCTTTCTTT.

V and J are TRBV19 and TRBJ2-3; D uncertain. Trimming pared 1 base from V and 0 bases from J, leaving 8 bases between. The CDR3 runs to 15 residues. Germline CDR1 and CDR2: LNHDA and SQIVND (reference sequence). CDR3 amino acids: CASSIALSSTDTQYF. CDR3 DNA: TGTGCCAGTAGTATAGCCCTTTCTAGCACAGATACGCAGTATTTT.

This clone was detected a few times. The genes are TRBV14 and TRBJ2-7; possible D gene TRBD1, 6 bases. Trimming stripped 2 bases from V and 6 bases from J, with 17 bases between. The CDR3 loop spans 15 amino acids. Germline loops: CDR1 SGHDN, CDR2 FVKESK. The CDR3 region is CASSQFAGAGIEQYF. The CDR3 DNA reads TGTGCCAGCAGCCAATTTGCAGGGGCAGGGATCGAGCAGTACTTC.

This sequence joins TRBV5-1 and TRBJ2-1, with TRBD1 matching 11 bases. The germline V gene has CDR1 SGHRS and CDR2 YFSETQ. After removal of 0 bases from V and 8 bases from J, the junction contained 1 base not matched to a gene. The CDR3 is made up of 14 amino acids. CDR3 residues: CASSLEGQGDEQFF. The CDR3 nucleotides read TGCGCCAGCAGCTTGGAGGGACAGGGGGATGAGCAGTTCTTC.

J is TRBJ1-2 and V is TRBV19; TRBD1 matches at 7 bases. J was trimmed by 4 bases and V by 4 bases; bases with no gene match: 9. The CDR3 extends over 15 amino acids. CDR1 is LNHDA and CDR2 is SQIVND in the germline V gene (reference sequence). The CDR3 loop is CASSKGGRHLYGYTF. CDR3 nucleotide sequence: TGTGCCAGTAGTAAAGGGGGCCGACACCTCTATGGCTACACCTTC. The variable domain in full, with the rest retrieved from reference TRBV19 and TRBJ1-2, is DGGITQSPKYLFRKEGQNVTLSCEQNLNHDAMYWYRQDPGQGLRLIYYSQIVNDFQKGDIAEGYSVSREKKESFPLTVTSAQKNPTAFYLCASSKGGRHLYGYTFGSGTRLTVV.

V is TRBV11-2 and J is TRBJ1-2, with D possibly matching TRBD1 (5 bases). Germline values: CDR1 SGHAT, CDR2 FQNNGV. V lost 5 bases and J lost 8, with 15 bases in between. This CDR3 has 13 residues. Written as DNA, the CDR3 is TGTGCCAGCAGCCGGGACTCCAAGAGCGGCTACACCTTC. It specifies CASSRDSKSGYTF.

The chain couples TRBV5-4 to TRBJ2-3; 10 positions agree with TRBD2. The germline CDR1 and CDR2 sequences are SGHNT and YYREEE (reference sequence). This CDR3 is built from 15 residues. Trimming cost V 2 bases and J 6 bases; bases outside gene matches: 6. As DNA, the CDR3 is TGTGCCAGCAGCTTTCCGAGCGGGGGGGCGGATACGCAGTATTTT. Amino acids: CASSFPSGGADTQYF. Complete variable domain (other parts from reference TRBV5-4 and TRBJ2-3): ETGVTQSPTHLIKTRGQQVTLRCSSQSGHNTVSWYQQALGQGPQFIFQYYREEENGRGNFPPRFSGLQFPNYSSELNVNALELDDSALYLCASSFPSGGADTQYFGPGTRLTVL.

This clone was seen more than once but under ten times. The rearrangement links TRBV18 to TRBJ1-4; a possible D gene is TRBD1 (6 bases). This CDR3 has 15 residues. CDR1 and CDR2 (germline): KGHSH, LQKENI. Trimming removed 0 bases from V and 5 bases from J, with 10 bases in between. CDR3 in amino acids: CASSPPGTRNEKLFF. The CDR3 nucleotides read TGTGCCAGCTCACCACCGGGGACACGCAATGAAAAACTGTTTTTT.

The count of this clone is one. The CDR3 region is CASSSAGGQGEEKLFF. DNA for the CDR3: TGCGCCAGCAGCTCAGCCGGAGGACAGGGAGAGGAAAAACTGTTTTTT. The genes are TRBV5-1 and TRBJ1-4; 8 bases map to TRBD1. This CDR3 has 16 residues. V gave up 3 bases and J gave up 8 bases; unmatched junction bases: 12. Germline values: CDR1 SGHRS, CDR2 YFSETQ. Based on the CDR3 plus reference TRBV5-1 and TRBJ1-4, the full variable domain is KAGVTQTPRYLIKTRGQQVTLSCSPISGHRSVSWYQQTPGQGLQFLFEYFSETQRNKGNFPGRFSGRQFSNSRSEMNVSTLELGDSALYLCASSSAGGQGEEKLFFGSGTQLSVL.

The chain joins TRBV24-1 to TRBJ2-1, with 13 positions matching TRBD2. Germline V lookup: CDR1 KGHDR, CDR2 SFDVKD. J lost 9 bases, V lost 0 bases, and 7 bases had no gene match. CDR3 length equals 17 residues. In DNA, the CDR3 is TGTGCCACCAGTGATTTGCGGGGACTAGCGGGATCCGGTGAGCAGTTCTTC. Protein sequence: CATSDLRGLAGSGEQFF.

Comments on this clone: Compared with germline, one end of the junction differs, possibly owing to a read error. The chain combines TRBV7-3 with TRBJ1-1; TRBD1 might be the D (6 bases). Germline V lookup: CDR1 SGHTA, CDR2 FQGTGA. The CDR3 has 13 amino acids. The CDR3 region is CASSVTGTTEAFF. CDR3 nucleotide sequence: TGTGCCAGCAGCGTAACCGGGACAACTGAAGCTTTCTTT.

V gene TRBV30 combines with J gene TRBJ2-2, with D possibly TRBD2 on 6 matching bases. Trimming took 3 bases from V and 6 from J, leaving 8 bases between them. Germline lookup yields CDR1 GTSNPN and CDR2 SVGIG (reference sequence). This CDR3 has 12 amino acids. Written as DNA, the CDR3 is TGTGCCTGGAGGACGGGGGCCGGGGAGCTGTTTTTT. Translation: CAWRTGAGELFF.

V gene TRBV30 combines with J gene TRBJ1-1; TRBD1 agrees at 12 bases. Unmatched junction bases numbered 19, after V lost 3 bases and J lost 5 bases. In germline, CDR1 is GTSNPN, CDR2 SVGIG (reference sequence). CDR3 size: 19 residues. The CDR3 loop reads CAWSRSITGTGGRMTEAFF. The CDR3 DNA sequence: TGTGCCTGGAGCCGATCCATAACCGGGACAGGGGGCAGAATGACTGAAGCTTTCTTT. Based on the CDR3 plus reference TRBV30 and TRBJ1-1, the full variable domain is SQTIHQWPATLVQPVGSPLSLECTVEGTSNPNLYWYRQAAGRGLQLLFYSVGIGQISSEVPQNLSASRPQDRQFILSSKKLLLSDSGFYLCAWSRSITGTGGRMTEAFFGQGTRLTVV.

This rearrangement joins TRBV11-2 to TRBJ2-7; 8 bases are shared with TRBD1. This CDR3 region has 15 residues. V trimming: 6 bases; J trimming: 2 bases; junction bases outside the gene matches: 9. Germline values: CDR1 SGHAT, CDR2 FQNNGV. This chain's CDR3 is CASSAGTGTPYEQYF. The CDR3 DNA sequence: TGTGCCAGCAGTGCCGGGACAGGAACCCCCTACGAGCAGTACTTC.

The chain combines TRBV19 with TRBJ1-1; D possibly corresponds to TRBD1 (5 bases). The CDR3 spans 17 residues. Trimming removed 3 bases at V and 6 bases at J, with 23 bases between. Germline-derived CDR1 and CDR2 are LNHDA and SQIVND (reference sequence). CDR3 sequence reads: CASSIGRGRSGLAEAFF. The CDR3 DNA reads as TGTGCCAGTAGTATCGGGAGGGGCAGATCAGGGTTAGCTGAAGCTTTCTTT.

CDR3: CASSVTGTDTQYF. In nucleotides, the CDR3 is TGTGCCAGTAGTGTAACAGGGACAGATACGCAGTATTTT. The chain carries TRBV19 and TRBJ2-3; D perhaps matches TRBD1 (6 bases). The germline V gene encodes CDR1 LNHDA and CDR2 SQIVND (reference sequence). V was shortened by 5 bases and J by 3 bases, with 9 bases between the two germline ends. The CDR3 has 13 amino acids.